These T cell receptor beta chains were read from a single sample in a study of response to subunit inactivated influenza vaccine. Using its own MiXCR run on the RT-PCR reads, TCRdb lists one record per CDR3 protein. Here the sample spans roughly 570,000 distinct CDR3 sequences, 13% to 15% being singletons. The specimen comprised PBMCs from blood, sampled 11 to 12 days after vaccination. Every receptor here comes from a man in his fifties or sixties who received an inactivated influenza vaccine. The CDR3 runs from the conserved cysteine through the conserved F or W. The order of the fields is clone size, V gene, D gene, J gene, CDR3 protein, CDR3 DNA. D genes are given only for firm matches. Size is omitted from some rows. Given values are once, few, many or a class for expanded clones.

NA	TRBV20-1	NA	TRBJ2-5	CSAKTPYGMTQYF	TGCAGTGCTAAGACTCCCTACGGGATGACCCAGTACTTC
few	TRBV21-1	NA	TRBJ2-5	CASGAREETQYF	TGTGCCAGCGGGGCCCGAGAAGAGACCCAGTACTTC
few	TRBV4-2	TRBD2	TRBJ2-1	CASSQHGGLDYNEQFF	TGTGCCAGCAGCCAACACGGCGGACTAGACTACAATGAGCAGTTCTTC
NA	TRBV4-2	TRBD2	TRBJ2-7	CASSQDSAGFYEQYF	TGTGCCAGCAGCCAAGATTCAGCGGGGTTCTACGAGCAGTACTTC
few	TRBV20-1	TRBD2	TRBJ2-3	CSAPFGGARDTQYF	TGCAGTGCCCCGTTCGGGGGGGCCCGAGATACGCAGTATTTT
few	TRBV24-1	NA	TRBJ2-2	CATSPPGRNTGELFF	TGTGCCACCAGTCCTCCAGGGAGGAACACCGGGGAGCTGTTTTTT
few	TRBV7-2	NA	TRBJ2-7	CASSLRTEQYEQYF	TGTGCCAGCAGCCTCCGGACAGAGCAATACGAGCAGTACTTC
NA	TRBV2	NA	TRBJ1-1	CASSVSENTEAFF	TGTGCCAGCAGTGTGAGTGAGAACACTGAAGCTTTTTTT
many	TRBV20-1	TRBD2	TRBJ2-1	CSLRLAGPYNEQFF	TGCAGCCTCCGACTAGCGGGACCCTACAATGAGCAGTTCTTC
few	TRBV11-2	NA	TRBJ2-7	CASSLSYNKNYEQYF	TGTGCCAGCAGCTTAAGTTACAATAAAAACTACGAGCAGTACTTC
few	TRBV20-1	NA	TRBJ2-1	CSAREGWSSYNEQFF	TGCAGTGCTAGAGAGGGTTGGAGCTCCTACAATGAGCAGTTCTTC
once	TRBV11-2	NA	TRBJ1-5	CASSVRARRMGCSNQPQHF	TGTGCCAGCAGTGTACGTGCTCGGCGTATGGGATGTAGCAATCAGCCTCAGCATTTT
few	TRBV29-1	NA	TRBJ1-3	CSVEDPQAMGVGNTIYF	TGCAGCGTTGAAGATCCCCAGGCGATGGGGGTTGGGAACACCATATATTTT
few	TRBV12-3/TRBV12-4	NA	TRBJ2-3	CASNLLTDTQYF	TGTGCCAGCAACCTACTCACAGATACGCAGTATTTT
NA	TRBV7-6	NA	TRBJ1-1	CASIPSAVMNTEAFF	TGTGCCAGCATCCCATCGGCAGTCATGAACACTGAAGCTTTCTTT
NA	TRBV6-1	TRBD2	TRBJ2-1	CASSEEVAGMSGNEQFF	TGTGCCAGCAGTGAAGAGGTAGCGGGAATGTCGGGCAATGAGCAGTTCTTC
few	TRBV5-1	TRBD1	TRBJ2-7	CASSGGTGGGEQYF	TGCGCCAGCAGCGGCGGGACAGGGGGCGGCGAGCAGTACTTC
many	TRBV5-1	TRBD2	TRBJ2-1	CASSSAGGPYNEQFF	TGTGCCAGCAGTTCAGCGGGAGGGCCCTACAATGAGCAGTTCTTC
NA	TRBV18	NA	TRBJ2-5	CASSPETLQETQYF	TGTGCCAGCTCACCAGAGACACTCCAAGAGACCCAGTACTTC
few	TRBV24-1	NA	TRBJ2-3	CATSDLGQGAQYF	TGTGCCACCAGTGATTTGGGGCAGGGTGCGCAGTATTTT
many	TRBV12-2	NA	TRBJ2-7	CASRSRDPRVYEQYF	TGTGCAAGTCGCTCTCGGGACCCGAGAGTCTACGAGCAGTACTTC
many	TRBV5-1	TRBD1	TRBJ2-1	CASSYDRVSTQFF	TGCGCCAGCAGCTACGACAGGGTTTCGACTCAGTTCTTC
few	TRBV5-1	TRBD1	TRBJ2-3	CASSLAGTGKDTQYF	TGCGCCAGCAGCTTAGCCGGGACAGGGAAGGATACGCAGTATTTT
few	TRBV15	NA	TRBJ2-2	CATSGERQAKGTGELFF	TGTGCCACCAGCGGAGAGAGACAGGCGAAGGGGACCGGGGAGCTGTTTTTT
few	TRBV7-3	NA	TRBJ2-1	CASSLAALGLPPYNEQFF	TGTGCCAGCAGCTTAGCTGCGTTAGGGCTCCCCCCCTACAATGAGCAGTTCTTC
NA	TRBV5-1	NA	TRBJ1-1	CASGKEAGYMNTEAFF	TGCGCCAGCGGCAAGGAAGCAGGGTACATGAACACTGAAGCTTTCTTT
NA	TRBV7-2	NA	TRBJ2-5	CASSLAPTETQYF	TGTGCCAGCAGCTTAGCCCCAACGGAGACCCAGTACTTC
many	TRBV20-1	NA	TRBJ2-4	CSARDRLTVGGAKNIQYF	TGCAGTGCTAGAGATCGTTTAACGGTCGGAGGAGCCAAAAACATTCAGTACTTC
NA	TRBV6-2/TRBV6-3	NA	TRBJ1-1	CASSYSPGRDTEAFF	TGTGCCAGCAGTTACTCTCCGGGGAGAGACACTGAAGCTTTCTTT
NA	TRBV15	NA	TRBJ2-5	CATSRDNRAEETQYF	TGTGCCACCAGCAGAGATAACAGGGCCGAAGAGACCCAGTACTTC
NA	TRBV20-1	NA	TRBJ2-7	CSALNRKVYEQYF	TGCAGTGCCCTAAACAGAAAAGTCTACGAGCAGTACTTC
NA	TRBV29-1	TRBD2	TRBJ2-5	CSVASGVAETQYF	TGCAGCGTTGCAAGCGGGGTTGCTGAGACCCAGTACTTC
NA	TRBV28	NA	TRBJ2-7	CASSSAGTLGSYEQYF	TGTGCCAGCAGTTCTGCCGGGACATTGGGCTCCTACGAGCAGTACTTC
many	TRBV4-1	TRBD2	TRBJ2-7	CASSLIMTSGGPSSYEQYF	TGCGCCAGCAGCCTAATAATGACTAGCGGGGGGCCATCTTCCTACGAGCAGTACTTC
few	TRBV7-9	NA	TRBJ2-3	CASSLEARLADTQYF	TGTGCCAGCAGCTTAGAAGCACGGTTGGCAGATACGCAGTATTTT
few	TRBV28	NA	TRBJ2-5	CASSNPYSGPMGETQYF	TGTGCCAGCAGTAACCCCTATAGCGGCCCCATGGGAGAGACCCAGTACTTC
NA	TRBV12-3/TRBV12-4	NA	TRBJ2-7	CASSLNPNYEQYF	TGTGCCAGCAGTTTAAACCCCAACTACGAGCAGTACTTC
few	TRBV7-9	NA	TRBJ2-3	CASGLFGGATDTQYF	TGTGCCAGCGGTCTTTTCGGGGGAGCCACAGATACGCAGTATTTT
few	TRBV11-2	NA	TRBJ2-1	CASSLRLDPGAYNEQFF	TGTGCCAGCAGCTTACGACTGGACCCCGGGGCCTACAATGAGCAGTTCTTC
NA	TRBV2	NA	TRBJ2-5	CASSEALGGSQETQYF	TGTGCCAGCAGTGAAGCGCTCGGGGGTAGCCAAGAGACCCAGTACTTC
many	TRBV5-1	NA	TRBJ2-7	CASSLAPSDGEQYF	TGCGCCAGCAGCTTGGCTCCTAGCGATGGTGAGCAGTACTTC
few	TRBV20-1	NA	TRBJ2-7	CSATPRGIGYEQYF	TGCAGTGCTACCCCCAGGGGAATAGGCTACGAGCAGTACTTC
NA	TRBV5-6	NA	TRBJ2-1	CASSLLQGTPYNEQFF	TGTGCCAGCAGCCTCTTACAAGGTACGCCCTACAATGAGCAGTTCTTC